Detailed here is one T cell receptor (beta chain). The data stem from a study of OX40 agonist ivuxolimab in advanced cancers. The repertoire was sequenced with immunoSEQ multiplex PCR; TCRdb's copy has only in-frame clones and lacks some. The sample holds 10,000 to 15,000 clones, around 80% seen once. Looked up from germline, CDR1 is MGHRA and CDR2 is YSYEKL. This CDR3 is 15 amino acids long. V was clipped by 3 bases and J by 0 bases, with 9 bases between them. This material consisted of CD4+ or CD8+ T cells sorted from blood, taken in a trial of the OX40 agonist ivuxolimab. J is TRBJ2-1 and V is TRBV4-1; no reliable D call. This receptor was obtained from an adult with an advanced solid tumor such as melanoma, head and neck, liver or kidney cancer. The CDR3 region is CASSQWLSSYNEQFF. CDR3 nucleotides: TGCGCCAGCAGCCAGTGGCTGAGCTCCTACAATGAGCAGTTCTTC.